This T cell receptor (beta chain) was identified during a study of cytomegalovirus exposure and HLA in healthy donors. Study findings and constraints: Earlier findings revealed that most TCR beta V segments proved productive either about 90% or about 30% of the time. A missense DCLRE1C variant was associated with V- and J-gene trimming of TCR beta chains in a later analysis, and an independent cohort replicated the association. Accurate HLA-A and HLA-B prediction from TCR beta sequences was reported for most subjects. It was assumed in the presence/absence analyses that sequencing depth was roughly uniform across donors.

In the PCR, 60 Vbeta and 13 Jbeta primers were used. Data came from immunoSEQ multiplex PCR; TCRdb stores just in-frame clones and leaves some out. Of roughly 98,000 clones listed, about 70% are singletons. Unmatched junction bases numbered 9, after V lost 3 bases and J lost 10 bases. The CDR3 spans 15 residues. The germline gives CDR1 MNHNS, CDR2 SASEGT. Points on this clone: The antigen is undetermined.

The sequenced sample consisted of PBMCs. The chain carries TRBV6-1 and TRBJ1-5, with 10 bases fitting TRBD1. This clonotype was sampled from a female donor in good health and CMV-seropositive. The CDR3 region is CASSDPGTGVGPQHF. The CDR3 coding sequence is TGTGCCAGCAGTGATCCCGGGACAGGGGTAGGACCCCAGCATTTT.